Each of the 15 T cell receptor beta chains below was sequenced from the same sample in a study of T cell responses to AZD1222 COVID-19 vaccine. The repertoire was sequenced with immunoSEQ multiplex PCR; TCRdb's copy has only in-frame clones and lacks some. The table shows roughly 130,000 clones, with about nine tenths occurring only once. Sequenced material: peripheral blood, taken on day 0 of AZD1222 vaccination. The receptor source for this set is an adult in good health.

This chain uses TRBV5-1 with TRBJ2-5; TRBD1 might be the D (6 bases). V shed 2 bases and J shed 5 bases, with 13 bases lying between them. Germline V gene sequence: CDR1 SGHRS, CDR2 YFSETQ. The CDR3 has 14 amino acids. The CDR3 sequence is CASSFGQPRETQYF. CDR3 nucleotide sequence: TGCGCCAGCAGCTTTGGACAGCCCCGGGAGACCCAGTACTTC.

This clone was detected only a few times. CDR3 bases: TGTGCCAGCAGTAGAGAGGCGGCCAGTCAGCCCCAGCATTTT. Amino acids: CASSREAASQPQHF. The rearrangement links TRBV6-2 or TRBV6-3 to TRBJ1-5; D not certain. The V end lost 5 bases, the J end lost 6 bases, and 14 bases lay between the germline ends. This CDR3 is 14 amino acids long. Germline V lookup: CDR1 MNHEY, CDR2 SVGEGT.

This chain links TRBV6-5 with TRBJ1-5, with 7 nucleotides matching TRBD1. J gave up 1 base and V 6 bases, and 3 bases lay outside the gene matches. The CDR3 contains 14 residues. Germline CDR1 and CDR2: MNHEY and SVGAGI. CDR3 loop: CASSRGQSNQPQHF. CDR3 nucleotides: TGTGCCAGCAGCAGGGGACAGAGCAATCAGCCCCAGCATTTT.

The rearrangement links TRBV5-1 to TRBJ2-7; the D gene could be TRBD1 or TRBD2 (5 bases each). The CDR3 loop spans 16 amino acids. V shed 4 bases and J shed 6 bases, with 23 bases lying between them. Per germline, CDR1 SGHRS and CDR2 YFSETQ. In DNA form, the CDR3 reads TGCGCCAGCAGCCTGACCGGGACGCAGTCGAGTACCGAGCAGTACTTC. It translates to CASSLTGTQSSTEQYF.

This clone was observed a single time. CDR3 DNA: TGTGCCAGCAGCATTACTAGCGGGGGCGGGACAGATACGCAGTATTTT. Translated: CASSITSGGGTDTQYF. The chain joins TRBV5-4 to TRBJ2-3; TRBD2 agrees at 11 bases. J was trimmed by 3 bases and V by 4 bases; bases with no gene match: 7. The CDR3 extends over 16 amino acids. Germline assignment: CDR1 SGHNT and CDR2 YYREEE (reference sequence).

The V call is TRBV30, the J call TRBJ1-1, with 9 positions matching TRBD1. CDR3 size: 14 residues. Germline V gene sequence: CDR1 GTSNPN, CDR2 SVGIG (reference sequence). J was trimmed by 5 bases and V by 2 bases; bases with no gene match: 6. This chain's CDR3 is CAWSTTGGLTEAFF. In DNA form, the CDR3 reads TGTGCCTGGAGTACCACAGGGGGCCTGACTGAAGCTTTCTTT. Supplemented by reference TRBV30 and TRBJ1-1, the full variable domain reads SQTIHQWPATLVQPVGSPLSLECTVEGTSNPNLYWYRQAAGRGLQLLFYSVGIGQISSEVPQNLSASRPQDRQFILSSKKLLLSDSGFYLCAWSTTGGLTEAFFGQGTRLTVV.

This chain uses TRBV10-3 with TRBJ1-4; D not resolved. CDR3 length: 13 amino acids. Germline CDR1 reads ENHRY; CDR2 reads SYGVKD. With 2 bases removed from V and 8 bases from J, the gap between germline ends came to 9 bases. CDR3 bases: TGTGCCATCAGTGAGATCCGTGGGGAAAAACTGTTTTTT. Translation: CAISEIRGEKLFF.

DNA of the CDR3: TGTGCCAGCAGCGTAGAAGGGCTTGCAGAGACCCAGTACTTC. It encodes CASSVEGLAETQYF. The chain combines TRBV9 with TRBJ2-5; D unclear. Between the trimmed V and J ends, which lost 0 bases and 4 bases, there was a span of 10 bases. CDR3 length: 14 residues. CDR1 is SGDLS, CDR2 YYNGEE, per germline.

The sample holds one count of this clone. The chain recombines TRBV6-5 with TRBJ2-5; 7 bases fit TRBD2. The junction had 9 bases not matched to a gene; V was cut back by 10 bases and J by 4 bases. This CDR3 is built from 13 residues. The germline V gene has CDR1 MNHEY and CDR2 SVGAGI. This CDR3 reads CATAPSSGETQYF. The CDR3, as DNA: TGTGCCACCGCTCCTTCTAGCGGAGAGACCCAGTACTTC.

The chain couples TRBV7-9 to TRBJ2-7, with 7 bases matching TRBD1. Trimming took 1 base from V and 12 from J; bases not matched to a gene: 6. The germline V gene encodes CDR1 SEHNR and CDR2 FQNEAQ (reference sequence). There are 12 residues in the CDR3. CDR3 in DNA: TGTGCCAGCAGCTTAGACAGGGGAAATCTGTACTTC. It codes for CASSLDRGNLYF.

The table lists this clone with a count of one. The chain has TRBV12-5 and TRBJ1-2, with D possibly being TRBD1 (5 bases). The CDR3 sequence is 16 residues long. V shed 0 bases and J shed 3 bases, with 14 bases lying between them. Per germline, CDR1 LGHNT and CDR2 FRNRAP. The CDR3 DNA reads TGTGCTAGTGGTTTGGTATGCAGGGAGAGCGACTATGGCTACACCTTC. Translating it yields CASGLVCRESDYGYTF.

The V and J genes are TRBV28 and TRBJ2-1, with 7 bases fitting TRBD2. The CDR3 runs 16 residues. Germline V gene lookup returns CDR1 MDHEN and CDR2 SYDVKM. V lost 5 bases to trimming and J lost 4 bases; unmatched junction nucleotides: 11. The CDR3 DNA reads as TGTGCCAGCAGTCGCTGGGGAGCGGGGAAATACAATGAGCAGTTCTTC. Encoded protein: CASSRWGAGKYNEQFF.

About this clone itself: The junction departs from germline at one end; a sequencing error may be responsible. The chain has TRBV12-3 or TRBV12-4 and TRBJ1-2; D is undetermined. The length of the CDR3 is 13 residues. The CDR3 nucleotides read TGTGCCAGCAGTTTAGAGCGGGGTTCTTTTCCCCTCTTC. Its protein product is CASSLERGSFPLF.

The chain recombines TRBV11-2 with TRBJ2-2, with 9 positions matching TRBD1. Germline V gene data show CDR1 as SGHAT and CDR2 as FQNNGV. There are 16 residues in the CDR3. With 2 bases clipped from V and 1 base from J, the junction kept 2 bases outside the gene matches. CDR3: CASSLPTGGNTGELFF. The CDR3 bases are TGTGCCAGCAGCTTACCGACAGGGGGGAACACCGGGGAGCTGTTTTTT.

The chain employs TRBV28 and TRBJ1-5, with D perhaps TRBD1 (5 bases). The length of the CDR3 is 15 residues. V was shortened by 7 bases and J by 3 bases, with 16 bases between the two germline ends. Germline V gives CDR1 MDHEN, CDR2 SYDVKM. The CDR3 coding sequence is TGTGCCAGCACCCAAGGGCAGGGCTACAATCAGCCCCAGCATTTT. This translates into CASTQGQGYNQPQHF.